These 21 T cell receptor beta chains share one sample of origin, sequenced in a study of cytomegalovirus exposure and HLA in healthy donors. Libraries were prepared by immunoSEQ multiplex PCR; TCRdb keeps only in-frame clonotypes and omits some of them. The sample records under 200,000 clones, around four fifths being singletons. Sequenced sample: PBMCs. The receptor set was obtained from a man younger than 35 in good health and CMV-seropositive.

The rearrangement joins TRBV2 to TRBJ1-1; 8 bases align to TRBD1. V dropped 8 bases and J dropped 3; count of bases not matched to a gene: 2. Germline CDR1 reads SNHLY; CDR2 reads FYNNEI. The CDR3 totals 12 residues. The CDR3 DNA reads as TGTGCCAGCGAGACAGGGGACACTGAAGCTTTCTTT. Amino acids: CASETGDTEAFF.

This clone appeared a single time. The genes are TRBV4-2 and TRBJ2-3, with D tentatively TRBD2 (6 bases). V lost 0 bases to trimming and J lost 6 bases, with 19 bases between them. This CDR3 has 17 residues. The germline V gene encodes CDR1 LGHNA and CDR2 YNFKEQ. CDR3 bases: TGTGCCAGCAGCCAAGAGGGGGAGACTAGAGGATCGGATACGCAGTATTTT. This codes for CASSQEGETRGSDTQYF.

The chain uses TRBV4-1 and TRBJ2-7, with 7 positions matching TRBD2. V lost 1 base to trimming and J lost 6 bases; unmatched junction nucleotides: 6. Germline lookup yields CDR1 MGHRA and CDR2 YSYEKL. This CDR3 is 14 amino acids long. In DNA form, the CDR3 reads TGCGCCAGCAGCCAAGTGGGGACTATCTTCGAGCAGTACTTC. Its translation is CASSQVGTIFEQYF.

The chain has TRBV6-4 and TRBJ2-1; 9 positions agree with TRBD2. The CDR3 is made up of 14 amino acids. Germline CDR1 and CDR2: MRHNA and SNTAGT. The V gene end was trimmed by 4 bases and the J gene end by 5 bases; junction bases not matched to a gene: 3. The CDR3 spells CASSVAGDNNEQFF. For the CDR3, the DNA is TGTGCCAGCAGTGTAGCGGGAGACAACAATGAGCAGTTCTTC.

CDR3 DNA sequence: TGTGCCAGCAGCTTAGAAGGGGGCCGGGGCTACACCTTC. Its translation is CASSLEGGRGYTF. The gene calls are TRBV7-2 and TRBJ1-2; 7 bases line up with TRBD1. V shed 1 base and J 8 bases; nucleotides not matched to a gene: 4. This CDR3 contains 13 residues. The V gene's germline CDR1 is SGHTA and CDR2 FQGNSA.

Details on this clone: One junction end disagrees with the germline gene, perhaps due to a read error. This chain links TRBV7-3 with TRBJ2-3, with 10 nucleotides matching TRBD2. The CDR3 totals 17 residues. CDR1 SGHTA and CDR2 FQGTGA come from the germline V gene. CDR3 sequence: CASSLKVSSGSTDTQYF. The CDR3 DNA reads TGTGCCAGCAGCTTAAAAGTATCTAGCGGGAGCACCGATACGCAGTATTTT.

This clone has only one observation. The chain has TRBV14 and TRBJ2-1; the D is unclear. This CDR3 is 12 amino acids long. The germline V and J ends were trimmed by 1 base and 12 bases, with 10 bases remaining between them. The V gene's germline CDR1 is SGHDN and CDR2 FVKESK. The CDR3 region is CASSQVSVRQFF. In nucleotides, the CDR3 is TGTGCCAGCAGCCAAGTGAGCGTTCGGCAGTTCTTC.

The rearrangement uses TRBV21-1 and TRBJ2-7; TRBD1 is taken as the D call from the table, unchecked against the DNA. TRBV21-1 is an annotated pseudogene. This CDR3 contains 17 residues. Here the CDR3 reads CASSKVRGGSQFYEQYF. CDR3 nucleotides: TGTGCCAGCAGCAAAGTGAGAGGGGGCAGCCAATTTTACGAGCAGTACTTC.

The chain links TRBV9 to TRBJ1-4; weak D call: TRBD1 (5 bases). The length of the CDR3 is 16 residues. Germline values: CDR1 SGDLS, CDR2 YYNGEE. V gave up 0 bases and J gave up 4 bases, with 13 bases separating them. CDR3 nucleotide sequence: TGTGCCAGCAGCGTAGATGGGCGCGGGGGTAATGAAAAACTGTTTTTT. This codes for CASSVDGRGGNEKLFF. Using reference TRBV9 and TRBJ1-4 for the parts outside the CDR3, the full variable domain is DSGVTQTPKHLITATGQRVTLRCSPRSGDLSVYWYQQSLDQGLQFLIQYYNGEERAKGNILERFSAQQFPDLHSELNLSSLELGDSALYFCASSVDGRGGNEKLFFGSGTQLSVL.

The chain's CDR3 is CASSHGTRSDNEQFF. The CDR3 nucleotides read TGTGCCAGCAGTCACGGGACTCGATCCGACAATGAGCAGTTCTTC. V gene TRBV7-7 combines with J gene TRBJ2-1, with D possibly TRBD2 on 6 matching bases. From germline, CDR1 is SSHAT and CDR2 FNYEAQ (reference sequence). The CDR3 spans 15 residues. V was shortened by 6 bases and J by 5 bases, with 17 bases between the two germline ends. Looking up the rest from reference TRBV7-7 and TRBJ2-1 gives the full variable domain: GAGVSQSPRYKVTKRGQDVTLRCDPISSHATLYWYQQALGQGPEFLTYFNYEAQPDKSGLPSDRFSAERPEGSISTLTIQRTEQRDSAMYRCASSHGTRSDNEQFFGPGTRLTVL.

This sequence joins TRBV30 and TRBJ2-7; D is undetermined. Trimming cost V 1 base and J 3 bases, with 10 bases left between them. Germline V gives CDR1 GTSNPN, CDR2 SVGIG (reference sequence). This CDR3 is built from 13 residues. The CDR3 sequence is CAWSGDAGYEQYF. Written as DNA, the CDR3 is TGTGCCTGGAGTGGCGACGCAGGCTACGAGCAGTACTTC.

This clone turned up a few times. The chain recombines TRBV7-2 with TRBJ1-2; 7 nucleotides match TRBD1. Germline trimming cut 5 bases from V and 4 bases from J; bases unmatched to any gene: 7. The CDR3 contains 14 residues. The germline V gene encodes CDR1 SGHTA and CDR2 FQGNSA. DNA of the CDR3: TGTGCCAGCAGCCCCGGACAGGATTTCTATGGCTACACCTTC. Its protein is CASSPGQDFYGYTF.

The J gene is TRBJ1-1, the V gene TRBV2; D gene unclear. Germline assignment: CDR1 SNHLY and CDR2 FYNNEI. The CDR3 is 14 amino acids. Trimming stripped 7 bases from V and 0 bases from J, with 12 bases between. The CDR3 nucleotides are TGTGCCAGCACTGGATACAGTCTGAACACTGAAGCTTTCTTT. Amino acids: CASTGYSLNTEAFF.

The V gene is TRBV11-3, the J gene TRBJ2-7, with D unclear. There are 12 residues in the CDR3. V gave up 1 base and J gave up 6 bases, with 7 bases separating them. CDR1 is SGHNT, CDR2 YENEEA, per germline. This CDR3 is CASSLGPGEQYF. The CDR3 coding sequence is TGTGCCAGCAGCTTAGGGCCGGGCGAGCAGTACTTC.

The chain is built from TRBV9 and TRBJ2-1; TRBD2 matches 14 bases. The CDR3 is 18 residues long. Germline values: CDR1 SGDLS, CDR2 YYNGEE. V gave up 0 bases and J gave up 7 bases; unmatched junction bases: 9. The chain's CDR3 is CASSVELTGLAGANEQFF. In DNA, the CDR3 is TGTGCCAGCAGCGTAGAGTTAACGGGACTAGCGGGAGCAAATGAGCAGTTCTTC.

This chain connects TRBV4-2 to TRBJ2-2; TRBD1 matches at 7 bases. The CDR3 is made up of 16 amino acids. Germline-derived CDR1 and CDR2 are LGHNA and YNFKEQ. Germline trimming cut 4 bases from V and 0 bases from J; bases unmatched to any gene: 5. The CDR3 region has the DNA TGTGCCAGCAGCCTCCAGACAGGGTCGAACACCGGGGAGCTGTTTTTT. Translation: CASSLQTGSNTGELFF.

The chain uses TRBV6-6 and TRBJ1-5; the D is unclear. Deletions cut 0 bases from V and 5 bases from J, with 14 bases between. CDR1 is MNHNY, CDR2 SVGAGI, per germline (reference sequence). CDR3 length: 16 amino acids. This CDR3 reads CASSYSKGGRHQPQHF. CDR3 DNA sequence: TGTGCCAGCAGTTACTCGAAGGGAGGCCGGCATCAGCCCCAGCATTTT.

This chain connects TRBV7-6 to TRBJ2-1; 8 nucleotides align to TRBD1. Trimming removed 5 bases from V and 9 bases from J; junction bases left unmatched: 15. The CDR3 is 16 amino acids. CDR1 is SGHVS and CDR2 is FNYEAQ in the germline V gene. In DNA form, the CDR3 reads TGTGCCAGCAGCGGAGTTGACATACCAGGGGGCAGTGAGCAGTTCTTC. It codes for CASSGVDIPGGSEQFF. The entire variable domain, with the rest obtained from reference TRBV7-6 and TRBJ2-1, is as follows: GAGVSQSPRYKVTKRGQDVALRCDPISGHVSLYWYRQALGQGPEFLTYFNYEAQQDKSGLPNDRFSAERPEGSISTLTIQRTEQRDSAMYRCASSGVDIPGGSEQFFGPGTRLTVL.

The chain couples TRBV7-7 to TRBJ2-7, with 9 bases fitting TRBD1. Unmatched junction bases numbered 7, after V lost 5 bases and J lost 5 bases. CDR3 size: 14 residues. From germline, CDR1 is SSHAT and CDR2 FNYEAQ (reference sequence). DNA for the CDR3: TGTGCCAGCAGCCAATCCGGGACAGGGAACGAGCAGTACTTC. This encodes CASSQSGTGNEQYF.

This sequence joins TRBV28 and TRBJ2-7; 8 bases are shared with TRBD2. The CDR3 runs 14 residues. V gave up 7 bases and J gave up 4 bases; unmatched junction bases: 9. Germline assignment: CDR1 MDHEN and CDR2 SYDVKM. The CDR3 loop reads CASIAGKYGYEQYF. The CDR3, as DNA: TGTGCCAGCATAGCGGGGAAGTATGGTTACGAGCAGTACTTC.

This clone was detected only once. V gene TRBV5-1 combines with J gene TRBJ2-7; TRBD1 aligns across 10 bases. CDR1 and CDR2 (germline): SGHRS, YFSETQ. The junction had 2 bases not matched to a gene; V was cut back by 0 bases and J by 2 bases. This CDR3 has 15 amino acids. CDR3 sequence reads: CASSLGGQGAYEQYF. CDR3 sequence (DNA): TGCGCCAGCAGCTTGGGCGGACAGGGGGCCTACGAGCAGTACTTC.